Below, one T cell receptor (beta chain) is given with its context. The sample comes from a study of blood T cell repertoires in COVID-19. Study-level information: Samples of COVID-19 (acute and convalescent) were obtained from the United States, Italy and Spain. The analysed material was cDNA or gDNA that came from T cells, B-cell-depleted T cells, or PBMCs.

This CDR3 region has 13 residues. Germline V lookup: CDR1 SGHDT, CDR2 YYEEEE. Trimming removed 4 bases from V and 3 bases from J; junction bases left unmatched: 3. Source study methods: Counts of nucleated cells, estimated from reference gene primer amplification, were obtained. Profiling relied on immunoSEQ multiplex PCR, and the TCRdb table lists in-frame clones only, not all of them. V and J calls and clone size are copied from that table; D and trimming were computed from the DNA. The sample lists hundreds of thousands of clones, around 91% occurring once. The sample was PBMCs or T cells enriched from blood (not recorded which). The clonotype originates from a woman aged 18-30 years with acute COVID-19. V usage is TRBV5-6 and J usage is TRBJ2-7; 8 bases line up with TRBD1. The CDR3 bases are TGTGCCAGCAGCCCAGGGGGCAGCTACGAGCAGTACTTC. Translating gives CASSPGGSYEQYF.